This TCR beta chain is from a study of T cell repertoires in cytomegalovirus infection. The wider study: Public TCR beta signature analysis indicated the presence of both CMV infection and matching HLA type. Overall study findings and caveats: The cumulative frequency of public TCR beta families distinguished individuals who carried CMV together with the relevant HLA. The ex vivo response showed dominance by HLA-C-restricted CMV-specific TCR beta clonotypes.

TCRdb re-derived calls from the reads in MiXCR, one entry per CDR3 protein. Of 90,000 to 120,000 distinct CDR3 sequences listed, around 22% are singletons. The CDR3 sequence is 12 residues long. Germline V lookup: CDR1 MNHEY, CDR2 SVGAGI. V lost 7 bases and J lost 9; bases outside the gene matches: 7. This clonotype came up a few times. As yet, its antigen is unknown. This rearrangement joins TRBV6-5 to TRBJ2-3, with 7 bases lining up with TRBD2. The clonotype originates from a human donor in good health (CMV status not recorded). Some clones in this sample may be carry-over from other donors' samples. The sample consisted of CD8+ T cells from PBMCs. In DNA form, the CDR3 reads TGTGCCAGCATGCCCCCGCGGGGGACGCAGTATTTT. It yields the protein CASMPPRGTQYF.